The 15 T cell receptor beta chains reported below all come from one sample, sequenced in a study of post-analysis software for immune sequencing data. Unique molecular identifiers tagged the TCR beta cDNA libraries. TCRdb passed the PCR reads through MiXCR, listing each CDR3 protein once. The sample has roughly 700,000 distinct CDR3 sequences; roughly 27% are singletons. What these receptors recognize is not known. General study findings and limits: Five TRBV segments were more frequent in patients than controls; TRBV5-6, TRBV5-1 and TRBV20-1 belonged to this group.

Sequencing was performed on blood. All receptors come from a girl aged 10 to 17 with multiple sclerosis.

The chain employs TRBV11-2 and TRBJ2-1; 7 bases agree with TRBD1. V lost 4 bases to trimming and J lost 0 bases; unmatched junction nucleotides: 6. The germline V gene encodes CDR1 SGHAT and CDR2 FQNNGV. The CDR3 length is 16 residues. CDR3 residues: CASSSGSGGSYNEQFF. CDR3 DNA sequence: TGTGCCAGCAGCTCGGGTTCAGGGGGCTCCTACAATGAGCAGTTCTTC.

This sequence joins TRBV20-1 and TRBJ2-7; a weak D match, TRBD1 (6 bases). Germline CDR1 DFQATT, CDR2 SNEGSKA (reference sequence). With 3 bases removed from V and 6 bases from J, the gap between germline ends came to 21 bases. The length of the CDR3 is 15 residues. The DNA of the CDR3 is TGCAGTGCTAGCTTCGTACAGGGAAAACACGGCGAGCAGTACTTC. It specifies CSASFVQGKHGEQYF.

This clonotype was counted between two and nine times. J is TRBJ2-7 and V is TRBV29-1; D is unclear. V was trimmed by 4 bases and J by 3 bases, leaving 7 bases between them. CDR1 and CDR2 (germline): SQVTM, ANQGSEA. The CDR3 spans 11 residues. CDR3 bases: TGCAGCGTTGGGTATAGCTACGAGCAGTACTTC. The encoded protein is CSVGYSYEQYF.

This clonotype was observed a handful of times. The genes are TRBV29-1 and TRBJ2-1; D unresolved. This CDR3 spans 13 amino acids. Germline V gene sequence: CDR1 SQVTM, CDR2 ANQGSEA. Trimming cost V 0 bases and J 6 bases, with 9 bases left between them. This CDR3 is CSVEEGTRNEQFF. The CDR3 DNA is TGCAGCGTTGAAGAAGGCACACGCAATGAGCAGTTCTTC.

This chain joins TRBV7-2 and TRBJ1-2; D is uncertain. Trimming pared 0 bases from V and 4 bases from J, leaving 9 bases between. The germline V gene encodes CDR1 SGHTA and CDR2 FQGNSA. The CDR3 is 14 residues long. The CDR3 DNA follows: TGTGCCAGCAGCTTAGCACTCACGCGCTATGGCTACACCTTC. As protein: CASSLALTRYGYTF.

J is TRBJ2-1 and V is TRBV9, with D possibly matching TRBD2 (5 bases). V shed 4 bases and J shed 9 bases, with 20 bases lying between them. This CDR3 is 15 amino acids long. Germline V gives CDR1 SGDLS, CDR2 YYNGEE. The CDR3 region is CASSLRGLPAGEQFF. CDR3 nucleotides: TGTGCCAGCAGCTTGCGAGGACTCCCAGCCGGTGAGCAGTTCTTC. Full variable domain (rest looked up from reference TRBV9 and TRBJ2-1): DSGVTQTPKHLITATGQRVTLRCSPRSGDLSVYWYQQSLDQGLQFLIQYYNGEERAKGNILERFSAQQFPDLHSELNLSSLELGDSALYFCASSLRGLPAGEQFFGPGTRLTVL.

The rearrangement joins TRBV7-9 to TRBJ2-7; no clear D. The germline V gene has CDR1 SEHNR and CDR2 FQNEAQ (reference sequence). This CDR3 comprises 15 residues. Trimming left V 2 bases short and J 0 bases short, with 11 bases between. The CDR3 DNA follows: TGTGCCAGCAGCTTATTTGGCAGCTACTCCTACGAGCAGTACTTC. It specifies CASSLFGSYSYEQYF.

V usage is TRBV6-5 and J usage is TRBJ2-7; 11 bases match TRBD1. CDR1 MNHEY and CDR2 SVGAGI come from the germline V gene. The CDR3 extends over 16 amino acids. The ends lost 2 bases at V and 2 bases at J; junction bases unmatched: 5. The CDR3 nucleotides read TGTGCCAGCAGTTACCGCAGGACAGGGGGCGCCTACGAGCAGTACTTC. This encodes CASSYRRTGGAYEQYF.

The V gene is TRBV12-3 or TRBV12-4, the J gene TRBJ2-2; 7 bases agree with TRBD1. Germline trimming cut 4 bases from V and 3 bases from J; bases unmatched to any gene: 8. This CDR3 is 16 amino acids long. The CDR3 DNA follows: TGTGCCAGCAGTTCCCAAACCCAGGGGGACACCGGGGAGCTGTTTTTT. The encoded protein is CASSSQTQGDTGELFF.

The genes are TRBV24-1 and TRBJ2-3, with TRBD1 matching 8 bases. CDR1 is KGHDR and CDR2 is SFDVKD in the germline V gene. The CDR3 has 16 residues. Germline trimming cut 4 bases from V and 1 base from J; bases unmatched to any gene: 6. This CDR3 is CATSEHQGAGTDTQYF. The CDR3 nucleotides read TGTGCCACCAGTGAACATCAGGGGGCTGGCACAGATACGCAGTATTTT.

This clonotype was seen a handful of times. The chain couples TRBV7-2 to TRBJ2-3; TRBD2 agrees at 13 bases. V lost 5 bases to trimming and J lost 5 bases; unmatched junction nucleotides: 13. Germline lookup yields CDR1 SGHTA and CDR2 FQGNSA. This CDR3 has 18 amino acids. CDR3 sequence reads: CASSRTSGSRRLGDTQYF. As DNA, the CDR3 is TGTGCCAGCAGCCGGACTAGCGGGAGTAGGAGGTTAGGAGATACGCAGTATTTT.

The chain has TRBV29-1 and TRBJ2-3; TRBD2 is a possible D gene (6 bases). This CDR3 contains 10 residues. V lost 6 bases and J lost 8, with 9 bases in between. Germline assignment: CDR1 SQVTM and CDR2 ANQGSEA. CDR3 nucleotide sequence: TGCAGCGTCGGGGGTACTACGCAGTATTTT. It is translated as CSVGGTTQYF.

The gene calls are TRBV5-6 and TRBJ2-7; a weak D match, TRBD1 (6 bases). CDR1 and CDR2 from the germline V gene are SGHDT and YYEEEE. The CDR3 has 19 amino acids. V was pared by 1 base and J by 3 bases, with 26 bases between. The CDR3 spells CASSLTPRPLSRRGYEQYF. Written as DNA, the CDR3 is TGTGCCAGCAGCTTGACGCCCCGTCCCCTATCCCGCAGGGGCTACGAGCAGTACTTC.

The CDR3 coding sequence is TGTGCCAGCAGCCCCTCCCTCCCGGCCGGCACAGATACGCAGTATTTT. Translation gives CASSPSLPAGTDTQYF. The chain carries TRBV3-1 and TRBJ2-3; no reliable D call. The CDR3 extends over 16 amino acids. Germline V gives CDR1 LGHDT, CDR2 YNNKEL (reference sequence). The V gene lost 4 bases and the J gene lost 1 base, with 15 bases spanning the gap.

CDR3 DNA: TGTGCCAGCAGCGGGGGACTAGCGGGAACCTACGAGCAGTACTTC. This encodes CASSGGLAGTYEQYF. The chain recombines TRBV11-2 with TRBJ2-7, with TRBD2 matching over 13 bases. With 5 bases clipped from V and 2 bases from J, the junction kept 3 bases outside the gene matches. Germline V lookup: CDR1 SGHAT, CDR2 FQNNGV. The CDR3 extends over 15 amino acids.